There are many counts of the clone carrying this T cell receptor (beta chain). The antigen is unknown. The sample originates from a study of T cells after yellow fever vaccination. About the study: Those fractions that held only low numbers of cells were prepared using the SMART-Seq v4 Ultra Low Input RNA kit. Overall study results and limits: Post-booster repertoires contained most primary-vaccination clones again (96% CD4, around 88% CD8). Any FACS-sorted repertoire could hold abundant clonotypes that contaminate it from the bulk population.

The germline gives CDR1 DFQATT, CDR2 SNEGSKA (reference sequence). With 3 bases removed from V and 9 bases from J, the gap between germline ends came to 21 bases. There are 15 residues in the CDR3. By 5'RACE template switching, TCR cDNA was produced, with a universal primer site and UMIs added in the process. TCRdb reprocessed the 5' RACE reads via MiXCR and lists one record per CDR3 protein. The sample has about 250,000 distinct CDR3 sequences, roughly 3.7% seen once. This TCR was sampled from a man aged 18 to 29 who received the YFV17D yellow fever vaccine. The sequencing used PBMCs, collected 15 days after the yellow fever booster vaccination. The chain links TRBV20-1 to TRBJ2-1; a weak D match, TRBD1 (5 bases). The DNA for the CDR3 is TGCAGTGCTAGGGCCGGACACGGAGTCCCTTCTGAGCAGTTCTTC. Its protein is CSARAGHGVPSEQFF.